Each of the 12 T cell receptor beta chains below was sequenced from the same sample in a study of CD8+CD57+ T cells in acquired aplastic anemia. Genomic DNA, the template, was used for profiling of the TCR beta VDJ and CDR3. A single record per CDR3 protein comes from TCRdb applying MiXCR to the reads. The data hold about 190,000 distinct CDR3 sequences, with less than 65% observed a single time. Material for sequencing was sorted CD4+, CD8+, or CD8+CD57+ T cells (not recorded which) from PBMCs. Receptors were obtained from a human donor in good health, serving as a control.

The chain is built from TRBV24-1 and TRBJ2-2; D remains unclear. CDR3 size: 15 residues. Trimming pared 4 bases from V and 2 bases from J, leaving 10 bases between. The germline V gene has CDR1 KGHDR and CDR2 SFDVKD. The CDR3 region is CATSEGLGNTGELFF. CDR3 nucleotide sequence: TGTGCCACCAGTGAGGGCCTCGGAAACACCGGGGAGCTGTTTTTT.

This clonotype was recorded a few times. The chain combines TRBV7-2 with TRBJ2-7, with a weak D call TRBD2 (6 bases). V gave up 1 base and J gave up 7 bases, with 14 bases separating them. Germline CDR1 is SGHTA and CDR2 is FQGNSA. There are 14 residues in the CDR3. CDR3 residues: CASSLVGTAGEQYF. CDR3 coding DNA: TGTGCCAGCAGCTTAGTCGGTACCGCGGGAGAGCAGTACTTC.

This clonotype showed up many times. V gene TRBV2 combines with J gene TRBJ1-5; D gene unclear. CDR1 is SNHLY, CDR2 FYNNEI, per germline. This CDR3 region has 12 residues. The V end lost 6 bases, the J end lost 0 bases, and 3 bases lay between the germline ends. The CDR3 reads CASRPSNQPQHF. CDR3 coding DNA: TGTGCCAGCAGGCCTAGCAATCAGCCCCAGCATTTT.

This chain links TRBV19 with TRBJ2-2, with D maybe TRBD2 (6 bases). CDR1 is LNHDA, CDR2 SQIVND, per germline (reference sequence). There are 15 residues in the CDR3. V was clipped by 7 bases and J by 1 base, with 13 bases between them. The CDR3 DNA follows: TGTGCCAGTACCCCCTTAGCGGTGAACACCGGGGAGCTGTTTTTT. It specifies CASTPLAVNTGELFF.

The CDR3 spells CATSHTQVSEQYF. In DNA form, the CDR3 reads TGTGCCACCAGCCACACTCAGGTTTCCGAGCAGTACTTC. V is TRBV24-1 and J is TRBJ2-5; D is undetermined. The DNA matches TRBJ2-7 better at its end, which makes the J call doubtful. This CDR3 comprises 13 residues. The germline CDR1 and CDR2 sequences are KGHDR and SFDVKD.

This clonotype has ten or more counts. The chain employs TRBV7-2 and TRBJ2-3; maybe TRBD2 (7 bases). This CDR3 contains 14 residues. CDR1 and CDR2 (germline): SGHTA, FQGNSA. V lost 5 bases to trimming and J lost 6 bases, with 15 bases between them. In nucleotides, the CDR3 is TGTGCCAGCAGCGCTGGGGGGGCGGGGGATACGCAGTATTTT. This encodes CASSAGGAGDTQYF.

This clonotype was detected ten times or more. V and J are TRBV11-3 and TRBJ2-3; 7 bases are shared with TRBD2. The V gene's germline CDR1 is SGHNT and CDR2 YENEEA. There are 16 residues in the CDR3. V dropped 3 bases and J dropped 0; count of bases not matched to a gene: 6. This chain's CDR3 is CASSFGGGTSTDTQYF. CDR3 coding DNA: TGTGCCAGCAGCTTTGGCGGGGGAACTAGCACAGATACGCAGTATTTT.

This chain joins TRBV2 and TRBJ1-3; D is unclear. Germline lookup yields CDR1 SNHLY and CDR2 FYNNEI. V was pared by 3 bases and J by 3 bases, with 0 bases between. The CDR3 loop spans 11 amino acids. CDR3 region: CASSDGNTIYF. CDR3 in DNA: TGTGCCAGCAGTGATGGAAACACCATATATTTT.

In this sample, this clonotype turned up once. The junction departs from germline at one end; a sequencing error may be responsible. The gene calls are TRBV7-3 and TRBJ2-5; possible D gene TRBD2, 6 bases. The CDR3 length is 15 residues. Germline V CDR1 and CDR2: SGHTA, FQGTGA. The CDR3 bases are TGCGCCAGCAGCGTCGGGACTGGCGCGAAGGAGGGCCAGTACTTC. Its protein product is CASSVGTGAKEGQYF.

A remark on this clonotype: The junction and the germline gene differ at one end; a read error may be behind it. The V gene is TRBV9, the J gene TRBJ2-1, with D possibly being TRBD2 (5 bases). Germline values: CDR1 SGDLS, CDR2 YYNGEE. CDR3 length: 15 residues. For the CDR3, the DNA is TGTGCCAGCAGCCCCCGAGGGAGCGGTTTCGATGAGCAGTTCTTT. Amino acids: CASSPRGSGFDEQFF. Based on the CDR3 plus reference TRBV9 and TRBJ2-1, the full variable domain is DSGVTQTPKHLITATGQRVTLRCSPRSGDLSVYWYQQSLDQGLQFLIQYYNGEERAKGNILERFSAQQFPDLHSELNLSSLELGDSALYFCASSPRGSGFDEQFFGPGTRLTVL.

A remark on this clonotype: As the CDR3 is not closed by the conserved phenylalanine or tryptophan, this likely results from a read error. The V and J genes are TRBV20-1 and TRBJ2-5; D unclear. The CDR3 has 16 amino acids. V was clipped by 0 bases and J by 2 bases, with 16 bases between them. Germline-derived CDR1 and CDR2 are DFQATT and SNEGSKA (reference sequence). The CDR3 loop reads CSARDQDPVAQETQYL. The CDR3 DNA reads TGCAGTGCTAGAGACCAGGACCCGGTCGCGCAAGAGACCCAGTACCTC.

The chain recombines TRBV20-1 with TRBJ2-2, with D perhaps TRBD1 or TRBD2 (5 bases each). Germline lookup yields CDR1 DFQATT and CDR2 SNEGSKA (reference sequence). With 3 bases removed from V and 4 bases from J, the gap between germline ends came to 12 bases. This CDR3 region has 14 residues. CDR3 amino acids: CSARAGTGTGELFF. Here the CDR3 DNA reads TGCAGTGCTAGGGCCGGGACGGGCACCGGGGAGCTGTTTTTT.